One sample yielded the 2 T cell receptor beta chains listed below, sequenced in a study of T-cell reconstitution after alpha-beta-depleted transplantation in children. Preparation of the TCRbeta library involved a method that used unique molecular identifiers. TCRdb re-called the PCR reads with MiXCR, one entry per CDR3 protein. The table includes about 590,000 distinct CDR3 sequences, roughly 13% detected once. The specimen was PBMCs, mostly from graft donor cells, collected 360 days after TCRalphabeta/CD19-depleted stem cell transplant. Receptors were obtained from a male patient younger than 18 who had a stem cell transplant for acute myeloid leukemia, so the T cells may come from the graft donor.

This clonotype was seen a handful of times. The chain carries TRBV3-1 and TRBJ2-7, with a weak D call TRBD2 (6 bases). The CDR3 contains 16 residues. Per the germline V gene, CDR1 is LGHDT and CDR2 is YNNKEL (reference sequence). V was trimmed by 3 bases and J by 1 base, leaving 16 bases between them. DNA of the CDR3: TGTGCCAGCAGCCAGGACCCGGGACGGGGGTCCTACGAGCAGTACTTC. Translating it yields CASSQDPGRGSYEQYF.

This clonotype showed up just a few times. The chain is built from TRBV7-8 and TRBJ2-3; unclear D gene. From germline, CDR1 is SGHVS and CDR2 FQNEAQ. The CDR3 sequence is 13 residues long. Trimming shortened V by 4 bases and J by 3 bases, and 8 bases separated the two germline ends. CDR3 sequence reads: CASSSVVTDTQYF. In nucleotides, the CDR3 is TGTGCCAGCAGCTCGGTAGTAACAGATACGCAGTATTTT.